A selection of T cell receptor beta chains follows, all from one sample in a study of blood T cell repertoires in COVID-19. Data came from immunoSEQ multiplex PCR; TCRdb stores just in-frame clones and leaves some out. The data show 40,000 to 60,000 clones, with more than 75% seen just once and roughly 14% held by the top ten. The specimen was peripheral blood. The receptor set was obtained from a human donor in a cohort sampled during active COVID-19. CDR3s include the opening cysteine and the closing phenylalanine or tryptophan. The D gene is left open where the match is weak. Clone size appears in some rows only: once, few, many, or a class for an expanded clone.

d_call: TRBD1
v_call: TRBV19
j_call: TRBJ1-2
clone_size: .
cdr3_aa: CASSMDTGTGAFYGYTF
cdr3_nt: TGTGCCAGTAGTATGGATACGGGGACAGGGGCCTTCTATGGCTACACCTTC

d_call: .
v_call: TRBV28
j_call: TRBJ2-3
clone_size: .
cdr3_aa: CASSLGGVGGTDTQYF
cdr3_nt: TGTGCCAGCAGTTTGGGCGGAGTCGGGGGCACAGATACGCAGTATTTT

d_call: TRBD1
v_call: TRBV10-3
j_call: TRBJ1-6
clone_size: .
cdr3_aa: CAIRGDRGTNSPLHF
cdr3_nt: TGTGCCATCAGGGGGGACAGGGGGACGAATTCACCCCTCCACTTT

d_call: .
v_call: TRBV11-2
j_call: TRBJ1-2
clone_size: .
cdr3_aa: CASSSLRVTHGYTF
cdr3_nt: TGTGCCAGCAGCTCGCTCAGGGTTACGCATGGCTACACCTTC

d_call: TRBD1
v_call: TRBV12-5
j_call: TRBJ2-7
clone_size: .
cdr3_aa: CASGLGTGTGRYEQYF
cdr3_nt: TGTGCTAGTGGTTTGGGGACCGGGACAGGGCGCTACGAGCAGTACTTC

d_call: .
v_call: TRBV6-2/TRBV6-3
j_call: TRBJ2-7
clone_size: .
cdr3_aa: CASSYSILGVEQYF
cdr3_nt: TGTGCCAGCAGCTACTCGATATTAGGAGTCGAGCAGTACTTC

d_call: .
v_call: TRBV24-1
j_call: TRBJ1-2
clone_size: .
cdr3_aa: CATSDGTSGYTF
cdr3_nt: TGTGCCACCAGTGATGGGACATCTGGCTACACCTTC

d_call: TRBD2
v_call: TRBV10-3
j_call: TRBJ2-1
clone_size: .
cdr3_aa: CAISEKREGKNEQFF
cdr3_nt: TGTGCCATCAGTGAGAAGCGGGAGGGTAAAAATGAGCAGTTCTTC

d_call: TRBD2
v_call: TRBV18
j_call: TRBJ2-1
clone_size: once
cdr3_aa: CASSPSASGTAYNEQFF
cdr3_nt: TGTGCCAGCTCACCGAGTGCTAGCGGGACGGCCTACAATGAGCAGTTCTTC

d_call: .
v_call: TRBV7-3
j_call: TRBJ2-5
clone_size: .
cdr3_aa: CASSLLGRRETQYF
cdr3_nt: TGTGCCAGCAGCTTATTGGGGCGCAGGGAGACCCAGTACTTC

d_call: TRBD1
v_call: TRBV5-1
j_call: TRBJ2-7
clone_size: .
cdr3_aa: CASSRDRGLYEQYF
cdr3_nt: TGCGCCAGCAGCAGGGACAGGGGGCTATACGAGCAGTACTTC

d_call: TRBD2
v_call: TRBV27
j_call: TRBJ2-3
clone_size: .
cdr3_aa: CASSLFAGGTDTQYF
cdr3_nt: TGTGCCAGCAGTTTATTTGCGGGGGGGACAGATACGCAGTATTTT

d_call: .
v_call: TRBV20-1
j_call: TRBJ1-4
clone_size: .
cdr3_aa: CSLLRNEKLFF
cdr3_nt: TGCAGTTTGTTGAGGAATGAAAAACTGTTTTTT

d_call: TRBD2
v_call: TRBV4-1
j_call: TRBJ2-2
clone_size: .
cdr3_aa: CASSQDLFGLGNTGELFF
cdr3_nt: TGCGCCAGCAGCCAAGATCTCTTCGGACTAGGGAACACCGGGGAGCTGTTTTTT

d_call: .
v_call: TRBV5-1
j_call: TRBJ2-3
clone_size: .
cdr3_aa: CASSLGLNRDTQYF
cdr3_nt: TGCGCCAGCAGCTTGGGCCTAAATAGAGATACGCAGTATTTT

d_call: .
v_call: TRBV7-2
j_call: TRBJ2-7
clone_size: .
cdr3_aa: CASSLVLLPNYEQYF
cdr3_nt: TGTGCCAGCAGCTTAGTGCTCCTACCGAACTACGAGCAGTACTTC